This T cell receptor beta chain was identified during a study of blood T cells in healthy people across ages. PCR was performed a second time for 7 to 11 cycles using a sample-barcoded 5' primer and a J-beta primer mix. One entry per CDR3 protein, called by TCRdb with MiXCR from the 5' RACE reads. The sample consists of about 1 million distinct CDR3 sequences, more than 35% of them appearing once. This CDR3 comprises 14 residues. The ends were cut back, 1 base at V and 5 bases at J, with 11 bases in the middle. The V gene's germline CDR1 is SGHTA and CDR2 FQGNSA. The sequencing sample was made of blood. This rearrangement joins TRBV7-2 to TRBJ2-5, with D unresolved. The sequence was obtained from a woman aged 55-70 years in good health. Here the CDR3 DNA reads TGTGCCAGCAGCTTAGTTAACACCGGGGAGACCCAGTACTTC. It specifies CASSLVNTGETQYF.